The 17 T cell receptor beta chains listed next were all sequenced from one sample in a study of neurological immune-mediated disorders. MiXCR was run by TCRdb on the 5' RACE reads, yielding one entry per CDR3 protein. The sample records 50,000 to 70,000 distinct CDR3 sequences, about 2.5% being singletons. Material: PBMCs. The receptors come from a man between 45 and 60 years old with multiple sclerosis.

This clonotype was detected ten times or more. The CDR3: CASSQDSRTDTQYF. The CDR3 nucleotides are TGCGCCAGCAGCCAAGATTCCAGGACAGATACGCAGTATTTT. J is TRBJ2-3 and V is TRBV4-3; D remains ambiguous. CDR3 size: 14 residues. The germline CDR1 and CDR2 sequences are LGHNA and YSLEER. Deletions cut 0 bases from V and 3 bases from J, with 7 bases between.

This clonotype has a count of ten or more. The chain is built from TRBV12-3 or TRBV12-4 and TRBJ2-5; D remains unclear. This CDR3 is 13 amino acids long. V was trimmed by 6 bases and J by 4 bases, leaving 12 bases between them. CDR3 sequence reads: CASSPQVRETQYF. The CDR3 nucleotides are TGTGCCAGCAGCCCTCAAGTGCGAGAGACCCAGTACTTC.

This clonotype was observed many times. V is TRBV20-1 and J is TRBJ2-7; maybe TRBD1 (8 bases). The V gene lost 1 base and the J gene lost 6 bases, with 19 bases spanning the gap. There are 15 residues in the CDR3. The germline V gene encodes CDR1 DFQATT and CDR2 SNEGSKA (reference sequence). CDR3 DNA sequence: TGCAGTGCTAGAGCCACTGACAGGGGAGGGTTCGAGCAGTACTTC. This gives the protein CSARATDRGGFEQYF.

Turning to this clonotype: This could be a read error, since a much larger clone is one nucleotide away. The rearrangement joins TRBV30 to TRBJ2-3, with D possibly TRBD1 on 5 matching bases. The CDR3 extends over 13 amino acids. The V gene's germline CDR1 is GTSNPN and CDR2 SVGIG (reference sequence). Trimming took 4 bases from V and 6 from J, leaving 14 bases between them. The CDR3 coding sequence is TGTGCCTGGAATACTACAGGTGTGGATACGCAGTATTTT. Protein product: CAWNTTGVDTQYF.

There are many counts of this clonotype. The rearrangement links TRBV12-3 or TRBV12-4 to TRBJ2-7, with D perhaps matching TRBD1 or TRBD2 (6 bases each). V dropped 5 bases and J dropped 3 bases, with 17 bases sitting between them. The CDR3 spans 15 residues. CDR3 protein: CASSPTGTRNYEQYF. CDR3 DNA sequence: TGTGCCAGCAGTCCTACAGGGACTCGTAACTACGAGCAGTACTTC.

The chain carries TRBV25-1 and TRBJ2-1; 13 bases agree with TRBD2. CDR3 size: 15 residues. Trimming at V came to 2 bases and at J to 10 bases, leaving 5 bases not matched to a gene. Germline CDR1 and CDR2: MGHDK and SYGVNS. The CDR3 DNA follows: TGTGCCAGCAGTGAAACTAGCGGGGGGGCGACGGAGCAGTTCTTC. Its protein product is CASSETSGGATEQFF.

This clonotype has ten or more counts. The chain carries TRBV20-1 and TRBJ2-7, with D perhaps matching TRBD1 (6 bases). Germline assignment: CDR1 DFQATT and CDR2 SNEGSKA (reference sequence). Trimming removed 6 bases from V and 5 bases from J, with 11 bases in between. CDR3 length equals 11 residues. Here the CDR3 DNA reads TGCAGTGCCATAAACAGGGACGAGCAGTACTTC. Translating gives CSAINRDEQYF.

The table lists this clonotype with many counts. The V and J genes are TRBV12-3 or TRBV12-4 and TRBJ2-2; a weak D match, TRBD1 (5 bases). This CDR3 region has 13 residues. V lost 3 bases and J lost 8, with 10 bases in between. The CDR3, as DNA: TGTGCCAGCAGTTTTAGGGGAACGGGGGAGCTGTTTTTT. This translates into CASSFRGTGELFF.

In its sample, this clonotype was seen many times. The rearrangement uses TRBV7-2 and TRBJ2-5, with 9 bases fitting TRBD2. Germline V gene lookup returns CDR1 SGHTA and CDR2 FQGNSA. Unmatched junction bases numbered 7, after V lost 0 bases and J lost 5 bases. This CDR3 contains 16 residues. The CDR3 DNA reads TGTGCCAGCAGCTTAGCAGCGCGGGGGGGCCAGGAGACCCAGTACTTC. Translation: CASSLAARGGQETQYF.

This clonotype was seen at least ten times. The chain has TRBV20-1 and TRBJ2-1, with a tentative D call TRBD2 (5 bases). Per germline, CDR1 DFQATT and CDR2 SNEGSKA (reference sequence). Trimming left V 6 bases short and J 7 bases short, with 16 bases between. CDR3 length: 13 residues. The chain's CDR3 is CSAPSGGWNEQFF. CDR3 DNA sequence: TGCAGTGCCCCATCCGGCGGGTGGAATGAGCAGTTCTTC.

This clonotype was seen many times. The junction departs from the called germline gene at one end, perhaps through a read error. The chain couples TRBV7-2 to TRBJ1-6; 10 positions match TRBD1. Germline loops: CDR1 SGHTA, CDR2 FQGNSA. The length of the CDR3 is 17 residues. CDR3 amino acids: CASSSESETGGRSTLNF. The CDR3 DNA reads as TGTGCCAGCAGCTCAGAATCCGAGACAGGGGGCAGGTCAACCCTCAACTTT. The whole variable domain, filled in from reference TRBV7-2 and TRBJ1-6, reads GAGVSQSPSNKVTEKGKDVELRCDPISGHTALYWYRQSLGQGLEFLIYFQGNSAPDKSGLPSDRFSAERTGGSVSTLTIQRTQQEDSAVYLCASSSESETGGRSTLNFGNGTRLTVT.

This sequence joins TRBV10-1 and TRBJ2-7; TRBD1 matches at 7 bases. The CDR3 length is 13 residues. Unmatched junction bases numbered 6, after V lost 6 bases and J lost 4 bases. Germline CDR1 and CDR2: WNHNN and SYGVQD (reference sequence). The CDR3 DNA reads TGCGCCAGCAGCGGGGACAGCTCTTACGAGCAGTACTTC. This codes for CASSGDSSYEQYF.

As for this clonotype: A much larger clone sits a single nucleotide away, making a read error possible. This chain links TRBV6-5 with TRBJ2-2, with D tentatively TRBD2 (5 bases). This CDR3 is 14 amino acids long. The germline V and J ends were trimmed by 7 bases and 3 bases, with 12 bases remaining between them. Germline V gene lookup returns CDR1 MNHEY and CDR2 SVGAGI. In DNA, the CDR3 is TGTGCCAGCACTGCCGGGATAGACACCGGGGAGCTGTTTTTT. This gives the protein CASTAGIDTGELFF.

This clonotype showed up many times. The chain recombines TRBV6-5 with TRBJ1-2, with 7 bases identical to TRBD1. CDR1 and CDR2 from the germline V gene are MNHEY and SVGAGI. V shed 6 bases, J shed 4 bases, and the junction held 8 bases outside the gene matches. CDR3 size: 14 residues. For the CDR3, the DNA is TGTGCCAGCAGGAGACAGGGTCGTACCTATGGCTACACCTTC. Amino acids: CASRRQGRTYGYTF.

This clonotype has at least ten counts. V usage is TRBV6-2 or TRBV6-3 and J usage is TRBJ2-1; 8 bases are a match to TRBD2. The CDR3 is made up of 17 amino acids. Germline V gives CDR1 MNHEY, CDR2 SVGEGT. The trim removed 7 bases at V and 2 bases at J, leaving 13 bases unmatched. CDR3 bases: TGTGCCAGCACCAAAGGGGGTAGCGGGGACCCCTACAATGAGCAGTTCTTC. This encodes CASTKGGSGDPYNEQFF.

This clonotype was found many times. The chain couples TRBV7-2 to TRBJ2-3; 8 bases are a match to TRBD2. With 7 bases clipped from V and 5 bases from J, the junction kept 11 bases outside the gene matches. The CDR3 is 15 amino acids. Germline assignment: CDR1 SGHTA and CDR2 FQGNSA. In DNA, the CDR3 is TGTGCCAGCACCAAAACGCGGGGGGACCAAGATACGCAGTATTTT. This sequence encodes CASTKTRGDQDTQYF.

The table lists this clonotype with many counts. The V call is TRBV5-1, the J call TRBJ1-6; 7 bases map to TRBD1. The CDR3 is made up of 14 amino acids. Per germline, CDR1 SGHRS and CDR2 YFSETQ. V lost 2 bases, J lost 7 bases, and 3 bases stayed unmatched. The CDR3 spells CASSFGDSNSPLHF. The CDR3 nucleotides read TGCGCCAGCAGCTTCGGGGACAGCAATTCACCCCTCCACTTT. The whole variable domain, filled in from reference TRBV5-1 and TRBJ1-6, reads KAGVTQTPRYLIKTRGQQVTLSCSPISGHRSVSWYQQTPGQGLQFLFEYFSETQRNKGNFPGRFSGRQFSNSRSEMNVSTLELGDSALYLCASSFGDSNSPLHFGNGTRLTVT.